The T cell receptor (beta chain) under discussion was sequenced for a study of blood T cell repertoires in COVID-19. Across the whole study: COVID-19 samples from acute and convalescent phases originated in the United States, Italy and Spain. T cells, B-cell-depleted T cells, or PBMCs provided the cDNA or gDNA that served as material.

Source study methods: Nucleated cell number was recorded as an estimate derived from reference gene primer amplification. Method: immunoSEQ multiplex PCR; TCRdb's copy keeps in-frame clones and lacks some. V and J calls and clone size follow that table, whereas D and trimming were derived from the DNA. The table records 100,000 to 150,000 clones, around 80% of them present only once. The germline V gene encodes CDR1 SNHLY and CDR2 FYNNEI. This CDR3 region has 15 residues. V shed 2 bases and J shed 2 bases, with 12 bases lying between them. The V call is TRBV2, the J call TRBJ1-1; the D gene is possibly TRBD1 (5 bases). The sequence was collected from an older woman with acute or convalescent COVID-19. The sequenced sample was peripheral blood. CDR3 sequence (DNA): TGTGCCAGCAGTGAACTTATTCAGGGAAACACTGAAGCTTTCTTT. Its translation is CASSELIQGNTEAFF.